This T cell receptor beta chain was found in a study of monozygotic twins with cystic fibrosis. Germline lookup yields CDR1 SGHRS and CDR2 YFSETQ. This CDR3 is built from 15 residues. With 2 bases removed from V and 0 bases from J, the gap between germline ends came to 8 bases. Clones were read by immunoSEQ multiplex PCR, and TCRdb kept only the in-frame ones, dropping some. The sample lists tens of thousands of clones, around 96% occurring once. This TCR came from a girl aged 2 to 9 with cystic fibrosis. The sample was blood. The chain is built from TRBV5-1 and TRBJ2-2, with no clear D. Here the CDR3 reads CASSFGGPNTGELFF. CDR3 in DNA: TGCGCCAGCAGCTTCGGTGGGCCGAACACCGGGGAGCTGTTTTTT.